Given below is one TCR beta chain in context. The sample is drawn from a study of blood T cell repertoires in COVID-19. Study-wide context: There were acute and convalescent COVID-19 samples, and they came from the United States, Italy and Spain.

Sequenced by immunoSEQ multiplex PCR; TCRdb stores in-frame clones only, minus some. The sample includes about 120,000 clones, approximately 80% seen only once; the top ten take roughly 4.3%. CDR1 MDHEN and CDR2 SYDVKM come from the germline V gene. Trimming stripped 3 bases from V and 5 bases from J, with 10 bases between. This CDR3 region has 14 residues. Sequencing input: peripheral blood. The source of this sequence is a woman older than 75 with acute or convalescent COVID-19. This rearrangement joins TRBV28 to TRBJ1-4; D call uncertain. The CDR3 sequence: CASSFWRLNEKLFF. The CDR3 DNA follows: TGTGCCAGCAGTTTTTGGCGGCTCAATGAAAAACTGTTTTTT. Drawing the rest from reference TRBV28 and TRBJ1-4, the complete variable domain is DVKVTQSSRYLVKRTGEKVFLECVQDMDHENMFWYRQDPGLGLRLIYFSYDVKMKEKGDIPEGYSVSREKKERFSLILESASTNQTSMYLCASSFWRLNEKLFFGSGTQLSVL.